This TCR beta chain was identified during a study of CD8 T cells in ankylosing spondylitis. Overall study results and limits: Those disease-linked clones were CD8+; they were also relatively rare in peripheral blood. Researchers reportedly found disease-linked clones significantly enriched in matched ankylosing spondylitis synovial fluid.

TCRdb analysed the 5' RACE reads with MiXCR anew, one entry per CDR3 protein. Altogether roughly 180,000 distinct CDR3 sequences are present, 13% being singletons, with the ten largest covering 11%. Trimming pared 3 bases from V and 4 bases from J, leaving 9 bases between. CDR1 SNHLY and CDR2 FYNNEI come from the germline V gene. The CDR3 has 13 amino acids. Many counts were recorded for this clonotype. Its cognate antigen is unknown. The gene calls are TRBV2 and TRBJ1-2; a possible D gene is TRBD1 (5 bases). The source of this sequence is a female donor with ankylosing spondylitis or in good health (not recorded which). Sequencing used blood, either unsorted or a sorted T cell fraction (not recorded which). CDR3 nucleotide sequence: TGTGCCAGCAGTGACGGGGCGGGCTATGGCTACACCTTC. Encoded protein: CASSDGAGYGYTF.